One and the same sample provided the 14 T cell receptor beta chains below, sequenced in a study of T cells in Graves' hyperthyroidism and ophthalmopathy. RNA transcripts gave rise to amplified TCR beta CDR3 regions. The TCR CDR3 first-round RT-PCR relied on the HTBI primer set. TCRdb independently ran MiXCR on the multiplex PCR reads; one entry per CDR3 protein. The table has 370,000 or so distinct CDR3 sequences, roughly 12% seen once. The sequenced sample was blood. The receptors stem from a man aged 25-40 years with Graves' hyperthyroidism that later progressed to Graves' ophthalmopathy.

This clonotype was observed once. At one boundary the junction diverges from the germline segment, which might be a read error. The chain carries TRBV5-5 and TRBJ1-2; D is ambiguous. Germline V gene sequence: CDR1 SGHKS, CDR2 YYEKEE (reference sequence). The CDR3 consists of 15 residues. CDR3 in DNA: TGTGCCAGCAGCTTCAGGACGGAAGCTAACTATGGCCACACCTTC. It encodes CASSFRTEANYGHTF.

This clonotype was recorded at least ten times. Here the CDR3 DNA reads TGTGCCAGCAGCTTAGCGGGGACAGGGTCAGATACGCAGTATTTT. This sequence encodes CASSLAGTGSDTQYF. The genes are TRBV7-2 and TRBJ2-3; 9 positions match TRBD1. CDR1 SGHTA and CDR2 FQGNSA come from the germline V gene. The CDR3 is 15 residues long. The V segment lost 0 bases and the J segment 4 bases; nucleotides outside the gene matches: 2.

This clonotype showed up many times. This rearrangement joins TRBV28 to TRBJ1-5; D remains unclear. V was cut by 3 bases and J by 0 bases, with 18 bases left in between. In germline, CDR1 is MDHEN, CDR2 SYDVKM. The CDR3 runs 18 residues. This chain's CDR3 is CASSFWIKQTSSNQPQHF. CDR3 sequence (DNA): TGTGCCAGCAGTTTTTGGATTAAACAGACCAGTAGCAATCAGCCCCAGCATTTT.

Ten or more counts support this clonotype. The chain uses TRBV28 and TRBJ1-3; possible D gene TRBD1, 5 bases. CDR3 length: 16 residues. V dropped 1 base and J dropped 0 bases, with 10 bases sitting between them. The germline CDR1 and CDR2 sequences are MDHEN and SYDVKM. CDR3 sequence: CASSLYRTSSGNTIYF. The CDR3 DNA is TGTGCCAGCAGTTTATACAGGACAAGCTCTGGAAACACCATATATTTT.

This clonotype appeared a few times. The chain recombines TRBV30 with TRBJ2-7, with unresolved D. Germline V lookup: CDR1 GTSNPN, CDR2 SVGIG (reference sequence). There are 13 residues in the CDR3. The V and J ends lost 2 bases and 4 bases respectively, with 12 bases between them. The CDR3 loop is CAWSWALRYEQYF. CDR3 sequence (DNA): TGTGCCTGGAGTTGGGCGTTAAGGTACGAGCAGTACTTC.

This clonotype has ten or more counts. This chain uses TRBV20-1 with TRBJ1-6; tentative D call: TRBD1 (5 bases). The CDR3 covers 15 residues. V lost 6 bases and J lost 7, with 19 bases in between. CDR1 is DFQATT, CDR2 SNEGSKA, per germline (reference sequence). This CDR3 reads CSAIKNSEGNSPLHF. The DNA for the CDR3 is TGCAGTGCGATCAAAAACTCCGAGGGGAATTCACCCCTCCACTTT.

As to this clonotype: This CDR3 fails to terminate in the conserved phenylalanine or tryptophan, so it likely reflects a read error. The chain joins TRBV12-3 or TRBV12-4 to TRBJ2-7; D ambiguous. The length of the CDR3 is 13 residues. Between the trimmed V and J ends, which lost 3 bases and 1 base, there was a span of 7 bases. The CDR3 region has the DNA TGTGCCAGCAGTTTGGTCGATTCCTACGAGCAGTACCTC. It encodes CASSLVDSYEQYL.

This clonotype has only a few counts. The chain carries TRBV7-9 and TRBJ2-2; D is undetermined. This CDR3 has 14 residues. V lost 10 bases, J lost 2 bases, and 14 bases lay in between. CDR1 is SEHNR, CDR2 FQNEAQ, per germline (reference sequence). CDR3 protein: CAIPTEDNTGELFF. In nucleotides, the CDR3 is TGTGCCATCCCAACAGAGGATAACACCGGGGAGCTGTTTTTT. Combining the CDR3 with reference TRBV7-9 and TRBJ2-2 gives the whole variable domain DTGVSQNPRHKITKRGQNVTFRCDPISEHNRLYWYRQTLGQGPEFLTYFQNEAQLEKSRLLSDRFSAERPKGSFSTLEIQRTEQGDSAMYLCAIPTEDNTGELFFGEGSRLTVL.

This chain links TRBV5-1 with TRBJ2-7; possibly TRBD2 for D (5 bases). Trimming stripped 4 bases from V and 3 bases from J, with 14 bases between. Germline values: CDR1 SGHRS, CDR2 YFSETQ. This CDR3 region has 14 residues. CDR3: CASSNLGSGYEQYF. CDR3 DNA: TGCGCCAGCAGCAATTTGGGCAGCGGCTACGAGCAGTACTTC. Using reference TRBV5-1 and TRBJ2-7 for the parts outside the CDR3, the full variable domain is KAGVTQTPRYLIKTRGQQVTLSCSPISGHRSVSWYQQTPGQGLQFLFEYFSETQRNKGNFPGRFSGRQFSNSRSEMNVSTLELGDSALYLCASSNLGSGYEQYFGPGTRLTVT.

This clonotype was observed at least ten times. The chain is built from TRBV2 and TRBJ2-4; 9 bases line up with TRBD2. The CDR3 contains 11 residues. Germline V lookup: CDR1 SNHLY, CDR2 FYNNEI. The CDR3 here is CAVSGGAIQYF. CDR3 sequence (DNA): TGTGCAGTTAGCGGGGGAGCGATTCAGTACTTC. Full variable domain (rest looked up from reference TRBV2 and TRBJ2-4): EPEVTQTPSHQVTQMGQEVILRCVPISNHLYFYWYRQILGQKVEFLVSFYNNEISEKSEIFDDQFSVERPDGSNFTLKIRSTKLEDSAMYFCAVSGGAIQYFGAGTRLSVL.

This clonotype showed up many times. The chain couples TRBV2 to TRBJ1-2, with TRBD1 matching 7 bases. The germline CDR1 and CDR2 sequences are SNHLY and FYNNEI. This CDR3 region has 17 residues. V was clipped by 1 base and J by 4 bases; unmatched bases: 12. The CDR3 reads CASSEDRDRRLIYGYTF. Written as DNA, the CDR3 is TGTGCCAGCAGTGAAGACCGGGACAGACGATTAATCTATGGCTACACCTTC.

J is TRBJ2-2 and V is TRBV20-1; TRBD1 or TRBD2 may be the D gene (7 bases each). V lost 7 bases and J 6 bases, leaving 15 bases between the germline ends. The V gene's germline CDR1 is DFQATT and CDR2 SNEGSKA (reference sequence). This CDR3 region has 13 residues. The CDR3 loop reads CSVMTGRAGELFF. The CDR3 region has the DNA TGCAGTGTCATGACAGGGAGGGCCGGGGAGCTGTTTTTT.

In this sample, this clonotype turned up many times. V and J are TRBV14 and TRBJ2-1; the match to TRBD2 covers 8 bases. From germline, CDR1 is SGHDN and CDR2 FVKESK. CDR3 size: 15 residues. The J segment lost 7 bases and the V segment lost 3 bases, leaving 8 bases of the junction unmatched. CDR3 sequence reads: CASSQNGGALNEQFF. In DNA form, the CDR3 reads TGTGCCAGCAGCCAGAACGGGGGGGCCTTAAATGAGCAGTTCTTC.

This sequence joins TRBV11-3 and TRBJ1-1; D gene uncertain. The V and J ends lost 5 bases and 5 bases respectively, with 15 bases between them. The CDR3 has 14 residues. Germline CDR1 and CDR2: SGHNT and YENEEA. The CDR3 protein is CASSAQAPRTEAFF. The CDR3 nucleotides read TGTGCCAGCAGCGCCCAGGCCCCAAGGACTGAAGCTTTCTTT.